The 8 T cell receptor beta chains below were found in one sample sequenced in a study of shared clonotypes between healthy human individuals. Clones were sequenced by immunoSEQ multiplex PCR, and TCRdb holds only the in-frame ones, with some missing. The sample comprises roughly 640,000 clones, over 65% of which are singletons, and under 2% rests with the top ten. The sequenced material came from memory CD4+ T cells sorted from blood. Subset given: CD45RA-negative fraction. The source of these receptors is a woman aged 30 to 39 in good health.

The CDR3 spells CASSLTSSPTDTQYF. The CDR3 coding sequence is TGTGCCAGCAGTTTAACTAGCTCCCCCACAGATACGCAGTATTTT. The rearrangement joins TRBV25-1 to TRBJ2-3; D may be TRBD2 (6 bases). Between the trimmed V and J ends, which lost 5 bases and 2 bases, there was a span of 14 bases. CDR1 and CDR2 (germline): MGHDK, SYGVNS. This CDR3 has 15 residues.

V and J are TRBV30 and TRBJ1-1; a possible D gene is TRBD1 (5 bases). There are 14 residues in the CDR3. Germline loops: CDR1 GTSNPN, CDR2 SVGIG (reference sequence). Deletions cut 8 bases from V and 1 base from J, with 17 bases between. This CDR3 is CAREEGTANTEAFF. The CDR3 DNA sequence: TGTGCCCGGGAGGAGGGGACGGCGAACACTGAAGCTTTCTTT.

This clone was seen once. The V call is TRBV13, the J call TRBJ2-7; TRBD1 agrees at 11 bases. Losses at the gene ends were 0 bases for V and 1 base for J; bases not matched to a gene: 5. Germline V gene data show CDR1 as PRHDT and CDR2 as FYEKMQ (reference sequence). The CDR3 covers 17 residues. This CDR3 is CASSLGWTGGKSYEQYF. The CDR3 DNA reads as TGTGCCAGCAGCTTAGGGTGGACAGGGGGCAAGTCCTACGAGCAGTACTTC.

The V gene is TRBV11-3, the J gene TRBJ2-3; 8 nucleotides agree with TRBD2. V shed 4 bases, J shed 4 bases, and the junction held 4 bases outside the gene matches. The germline V gene has CDR1 SGHNT and CDR2 YENEEA. This CDR3 spans 14 amino acids. The CDR3 here is CASSSTSGADTQYF. The CDR3 bases are TGTGCCAGCAGCTCAACTAGCGGCGCAGATACGCAGTATTTT. Together with reference TRBV11-3 and TRBJ2-3, the CDR3 gives the full variable domain: EAGVVQSPRYKIIEKKQPVAFWCNPISGHNTLYWYLQNLGQGPELLIRYENEEAVDDSQLPKDRFSAERLKGVDSTLKIQPAELGDSAVYLCASSSTSGADTQYFGPGTRLTVL.

The CDR3 region has the DNA TGTGCCAGCAGTTTCCGACTAAACGGACTAGTTGACACAGATACGCAGTATTTT. Its translation is CASSFRLNGLVDTDTQYF. The genes are TRBV28 and TRBJ2-3, with 7 bases matching TRBD2. CDR3 size: 18 residues. Germline V gives CDR1 MDHEN, CDR2 SYDVKM. V gave up 3 bases and J gave up 2 bases; unmatched junction bases: 14.

The chain recombines TRBV5-1 with TRBJ2-3; D might be TRBD2 (6 bases). The CDR3 spans 14 residues. Trimming pared 2 bases from V and 2 bases from J, leaving 9 bases between. Germline V gene lookup returns CDR1 SGHRS and CDR2 YFSETQ. CDR3 nucleotides: TGCGCCAGCAGCTTTGCGGGAAACACAGATACGCAGTATTTT. It codes for CASSFAGNTDTQYF.

This rearrangement joins TRBV13 to TRBJ2-5; D is perhaps TRBD1 (5 bases). Germline V gene lookup returns CDR1 PRHDT and CDR2 FYEKMQ (reference sequence). The CDR3 is 13 amino acids. The V end was cut by 1 base, the J end by 2 bases, with 5 bases between. The CDR3 loop is CASSLDRQETQYF. The CDR3 nucleotides read TGTGCCAGCAGCTTAGACAGGCAAGAGACCCAGTACTTC.

The V gene is TRBV11-3, the J gene TRBJ2-1; the match to TRBD2 covers 11 bases. This CDR3 region has 15 residues. With V trimmed by 5 bases and J by 6 bases, 6 bases remained unmatched. Per germline, CDR1 SGHNT and CDR2 YENEEA. The CDR3 loop is CASSTGTSGLNEQFF. The CDR3 coding sequence is TGTGCCAGCAGCACCGGGACTAGCGGACTCAATGAGCAGTTCTTC. The full variable domain, rest sourced from reference TRBV11-3 and TRBJ2-1, is EAGVVQSPRYKIIEKKQPVAFWCNPISGHNTLYWYLQNLGQGPELLIRYENEEAVDDSQLPKDRFSAERLKGVDSTLKIQPAELGDSAVYLCASSTGTSGLNEQFFGPGTRLTVL.